Below are 16 T cell receptor beta chains sequenced from a single sample in a study of T cell responses to AZD1222 COVID-19 vaccine. Method: immunoSEQ multiplex PCR; TCRdb's copy keeps in-frame clones and lacks some. The sample shows 80,000 or so clones, approximately 85% of them seen only once. Sequences were derived from peripheral blood, sampled 28 days after the second AZD1222 dose. The receptors derive from an adult who received the AZD1222 COVID-19 vaccine.

V usage is TRBV6-5 and J usage is TRBJ1-3; tentative D call: TRBD1 (6 bases). In germline, CDR1 is MNHEY, CDR2 SVGAGI. Trimming cost V 4 bases and J 5 bases, with 9 bases left between them. This CDR3 is built from 13 residues. The CDR3 DNA reads TGTGCCAGCAGTTTCGGACAGCGAAACACCATATATTTT. It specifies CASSFGQRNTIYF.

This chain connects TRBV12-3 or TRBV12-4 to TRBJ2-2; no clear D gene. Trimming pared 2 bases from V and 7 bases from J, leaving 8 bases between. The CDR3 runs to 13 residues. The CDR3 reads CASSLIYSGELFF. The CDR3 region has the DNA TGTGCCAGCAGTTTAATATACAGCGGGGAGCTGTTTTTT.

V and J are TRBV29-1 and TRBJ2-3, with no clear D. Germline CDR1 and CDR2: SQVTM and ANQGSEA. The CDR3 totals 11 residues. The V end lost 7 bases, the J end lost 8 bases, and 13 bases lay between the germline ends. The CDR3 is CSAETTTTQYF. The CDR3 bases are TGCAGCGCAGAAACGACAACTACGCAGTATTTT.

The rearrangement links TRBV5-1 to TRBJ2-4, with D maybe TRBD2 (6 bases). The germline V gene encodes CDR1 SGHRS and CDR2 YFSETQ. Trimming took 4 bases from V and 8 from J, leaving 10 bases between them. The CDR3 has 12 amino acids. CDR3 nucleotides: TGCGCCAGCAGCCCCCCGGGGGACATTCAGTACTTC. Encoded protein: CASSPPGDIQYF.

Notes on this clone: This sample also contains other DNA sequences that code for the same CDR3. The chain links TRBV18 to TRBJ2-5; D remains unclear. The V end was cut by 1 base, the J end by 3 bases, with 0 bases between. Germline-derived CDR1 and CDR2 are KGHSH and LQKENI. This CDR3 contains 11 residues. DNA of the CDR3: TGTGCCAGCTCACCACAAGAGACCCAGTACTTC. Residues: CASSPQETQYF.

This rearrangement joins TRBV3-1 (or the pseudogene TRBV3-2) to TRBJ1-2; a weak D match, TRBD1 (5 bases). Trimming took 0 bases from V and 5 from J, leaving 10 bases between them. The germline gives CDR1 LGHDT, CDR2 YNNKEL (reference sequence). The CDR3 consists of 14 residues. In DNA, the CDR3 is TGTGCCAGCAGCCAAGAGAACAGGATTTATGGCTACACCTTC. It yields the protein CASSQENRIYGYTF.

This clone was counted once. The chain employs TRBV18 and TRBJ2-5; D not resolved. Germline CDR1 reads KGHSH; CDR2 reads LQKENI. There are 12 residues in the CDR3. V was pared by 5 bases and J by 0 bases, with 4 bases between. CDR3 in amino acids: CASSTYQETQYF. CDR3 in DNA: TGTGCCAGCTCAACGTACCAAGAGACCCAGTACTTC.

The gene calls are TRBV28 and TRBJ2-7, with 9 bases aligning to TRBD1. Germline V lookup: CDR1 MDHEN, CDR2 SYDVKM. V lost 7 bases to trimming and J lost 4 bases; unmatched junction nucleotides: 5. The CDR3 covers 13 residues. The DNA for the CDR3 is TGTGCCAGCATTGGGACAGGGTTATACGAGCAGTACTTC. Translation gives CASIGTGLYEQYF.

The chain couples TRBV5-1 to TRBJ1-6; 9 nucleotides agree with TRBD1. Germline V gives CDR1 SGHRS, CDR2 YFSETQ. This CDR3 has 14 residues. V trimming: 5 bases; J trimming: 5 bases; junction bases outside the gene matches: 2. The CDR3, as DNA: TGCGCCAGCAGGCGGACAGGGGATAATTCACCCCTCCACTTT. This sequence encodes CASRRTGDNSPLHF.

CDR3 in DNA: TGTGCCAGTCGGACAGGGGGAACCTACGAGCAGTACTTC. Protein sequence: CASRTGGTYEQYF. The chain uses TRBV6-6 and TRBJ2-7; TRBD1 agrees at 10 bases. The ends lost 9 bases at V and 2 bases at J; junction bases unmatched: 4. The CDR3 is 13 residues long. Germline V gene sequence: CDR1 MNHNY, CDR2 SVGAGI (reference sequence).

The rearrangement links TRBV28 to TRBJ1-3; D perhaps matches TRBD1 (5 bases). CDR1 and CDR2 from the germline V gene are MDHEN and SYDVKM. V shed 1 base and J shed 0 bases, with 10 bases lying between them. This CDR3 region has 16 residues. CDR3 region: CASSLSTVRSGNTIYF. CDR3 bases: TGTGCCAGCAGTTTATCGACAGTCCGCTCTGGAAACACCATATATTTT. Full variable domain (remainder filled in from reference TRBV28 and TRBJ1-3): DVKVTQSSRYLVKRTGEKVFLECVQDMDHENMFWYRQDPGLGLRLIYFSYDVKMKEKGDIPEGYSVSREKKERFSLILESASTNQTSMYLCASSLSTVRSGNTIYFGEGSWLTVV.

The V call is TRBV6-5, the J call TRBJ2-3; 8 bases map to TRBD2. The germline V gene has CDR1 MNHEY and CDR2 SVGAGI. V lost 3 bases and J lost 3; bases outside the gene matches: 8. The CDR3 has 16 residues. The CDR3 protein is CASSYSSGGPTDTQYF. The DNA for the CDR3 is TGTGCCAGCAGTTATAGTTCGGGGGGGCCAACAGATACGCAGTATTTT.

V is TRBV24-1 and J is TRBJ1-6; 7 bases match TRBD1. Germline CDR1 reads KGHDR; CDR2 reads SFDVKD. V gave up 3 bases and J gave up 7 bases; unmatched junction bases: 5. The CDR3 loop spans 15 amino acids. CDR3 sequence: CATSDGGTENSPLHF. DNA of the CDR3: TGTGCCACCAGTGATGGGGGGACAGAAAATTCACCCCTCCACTTT.

The V and J genes are TRBV28 and TRBJ2-5; D unclear. Germline assignment: CDR1 MDHEN and CDR2 SYDVKM. The CDR3 has 15 amino acids. The V gene lost 3 bases and the J gene lost 2 bases, with 13 bases spanning the gap. The CDR3 sequence: CASSFRTAVQETQYF. As DNA, the CDR3 is TGTGCCAGCAGTTTCAGAACGGCGGTACAAGAGACCCAGTACTTC.

V and J are TRBV2 and TRBJ1-5; D not certain. There are 12 residues in the CDR3. Germline V gene sequence: CDR1 SNHLY, CDR2 FYNNEI. V was clipped by 5 bases and J by 5 bases, with 7 bases between them. CDR3 residues: CASSYSDQPQHF. CDR3 sequence (DNA): TGTGCCAGCAGTTATAGTGATCAGCCCCAGCATTTT.

This clone was found once. CDR3 amino acids: CASSDRGTSTDTQYF. As DNA, the CDR3 is TGTGCCAGTAGTGACAGGGGGACTAGCACAGATACGCAGTATTTT. This chain links TRBV19 with TRBJ2-3, with TRBD1 matching over 9 bases. There are 15 residues in the CDR3. With 5 bases clipped from V and 0 bases from J, the junction kept 3 bases outside the gene matches. Germline values: CDR1 LNHDA, CDR2 SQIVND (reference sequence).